Presented here are 2 T cell receptor beta chains from one specimen sequenced in a study of cytomegalovirus exposure and HLA in healthy donors. Measured with immunoSEQ multiplex PCR; TCRdb has only the in-frame clones, and not every one. The sample includes under 60,000 clones, approximately 85% seen only once; the top ten take roughly 6.7%. Sequenced sample: PBMCs. These receptors all come from a woman aged 25-40 years in good health and CMV-seronegative.

The genes are TRBV2 and TRBJ1-5; 9 bases agree with TRBD1. Germline CDR1 is SNHLY and CDR2 is FYNNEI. The CDR3 totals 15 residues. J was trimmed by 6 bases and V by 6 bases; bases with no gene match: 9. CDR3 protein: CASSFQGQGGQPQHF. The CDR3 nucleotides read TGTGCCAGCAGCTTCCAGGGACAGGGCGGTCAGCCCCAGCATTTT.

This sequence joins TRBV19 and TRBJ2-7, with TRBD2 matching 8 bases. The CDR3 runs 14 residues. CDR1 and CDR2 (germline): LNHDA, SQIVND (reference sequence). V shed 9 bases and J 2 bases; nucleotides not matched to a gene: 9. CDR3 residues: CASQREWGTYEQYF. For the CDR3, the DNA is TGTGCCAGCCAGCGGGAGTGGGGGACCTACGAGCAGTACTTC.